This entry lists 21 T cell receptor beta chains sequenced from one sample in a study of blood T cells in healthy people across ages. Then a second PCR, running roughly 7 to 11 cycles, was carried out with a sample-barcoded 5' primer and a J-beta primer mix. TCRdb analysed the 5' RACE reads with MiXCR anew, one entry per CDR3 protein. The table includes 700,000 to 900,000 distinct CDR3 sequences, roughly 53% detected once. Input material: blood. These receptors all come from a man of 80 years or more in good health.

V gene TRBV20-1 combines with J gene TRBJ2-7; D tentatively fits TRBD1 or TRBD2 (5 bases each). Germline V lookup: CDR1 DFQATT, CDR2 SNEGSKA (reference sequence). The CDR3 has 14 amino acids. V was clipped by 4 bases and J by 3 bases, with 16 bases between them. Written as DNA, the CDR3 is TGCAGTGCTACAGGGTCCGTGAGCGGCTACGAGCAGTACTTC. This gives the protein CSATGSVSGYEQYF.

This clonotype was seen a handful of times. The chain carries TRBV7-2 and TRBJ2-7; D is undetermined. Between the trimmed V and J ends, which lost 5 bases and 7 bases, there was a span of 15 bases. Germline CDR1 reads SGHTA; CDR2 reads FQGNSA. The CDR3 is made up of 13 amino acids. Here the CDR3 reads CASSPLRTEEQYF. The CDR3 bases are TGTGCCAGCAGCCCCCTCCGTACGGAGGAGCAGTACTTC.

CDR3 in amino acids: CASTGQGRPGANVLTF. The DNA of the CDR3 is TGTGCCAGCACAGGACAGGGGCGGCCTGGGGCCAACGTCCTGACTTTC. The rearrangement joins TRBV3-1 to TRBJ2-6; TRBD1 agrees at 9 bases. The ends lost 7 bases at V and 2 bases at J; junction bases unmatched: 6. There are 16 residues in the CDR3. CDR1 LGHDT and CDR2 YNNKEL come from the germline V gene (reference sequence).

The V and J genes are TRBV5-1 and TRBJ1-4; TRBD1 matches 9 bases. Germline V gives CDR1 SGHRS, CDR2 YFSETQ. With V trimmed by 2 bases and J by 11 bases, 7 bases remained unmatched. The CDR3 has 14 residues. CDR3 in DNA: TGCGCCAGCAGCTTTGGAACAGGGGGCGGGAAACTGTTTTTT. Amino acids: CASSFGTGGGKLFF.

This clonotype turned up a few times. V gene TRBV5-1 combines with J gene TRBJ2-1; 9 bases are shared with TRBD1. CDR1 and CDR2 (germline): SGHRS, YFSETQ. The CDR3 has 15 residues. V dropped 0 bases and J dropped 7; count of bases not matched to a gene: 5. The CDR3: CASSLAGTGMNEQFF. CDR3 in DNA: TGCGCCAGCAGCTTGGCCGGGACAGGGATGAATGAGCAGTTCTTC. The full variable domain, its missing parts supplied by reference TRBV5-1 and TRBJ2-1, is KAGVTQTPRYLIKTRGQQVTLSCSPISGHRSVSWYQQTPGQGLQFLFEYFSETQRNKGNFPGRFSGRQFSNSRSEMNVSTLELGDSALYLCASSLAGTGMNEQFFGPGTRLTVL.

This clonotype was counted only a few times. The chain couples TRBV6-2 or TRBV6-3 to TRBJ2-7; D is unresolved. This CDR3 is built from 15 residues. Trimming cost V 4 bases and J 3 bases, with 16 bases left between them. CDR1 and CDR2 from the germline V gene are MNHEY and SVGEGT. Written as DNA, the CDR3 is TGTGCCAGCAGTTTTCTTAAGGGCCGACGCTACGAGCAGTACTTC. Protein: CASSFLKGRRYEQYF.

In this sample, this clonotype turned up many times. The J gene is TRBJ1-5, the V gene TRBV6-1; weak D call: TRBD1 (5 bases). V lost 6 bases, J lost 4 bases, and 16 bases lay in between. The CDR3 is made up of 15 amino acids. CDR1 MNHNS and CDR2 SASEGT come from the germline V gene. The CDR3 DNA follows: TGTGCCAGCAGCATCCGGGAGAGGGGTAATCAGCCCCAGCATTTT. Its protein is CASSIRERGNQPQHF.

This chain links TRBV29-1 with TRBJ2-6; weak D call: TRBD1 (5 bases). Between the trimmed V and J ends, which lost 3 bases and 5 bases, there was a span of 5 bases. This CDR3 region has 12 residues. Germline V gives CDR1 SQVTM, CDR2 ANQGSEA. This chain's CDR3 is CSVEGRANVLTF. CDR3 nucleotide sequence: TGCAGCGTTGAGGGGCGGGCCAACGTCCTGACTTTC. The full variable domain, completed using reference TRBV29-1 and TRBJ2-6, is SAVISQKPSRDICQRGTSLTIQCQVDSQVTMMFWYRQQPGQSLTLIATANQGSEATYESGFVIDKFPISRPNLTFSTLTVSNMSPEDSSIYLCSVEGRANVLTFGAGSRLTVL.

This clonotype was counted a few times. The chain has TRBV10-3 and TRBJ2-7; TRBD1 aligns across 11 bases. The CDR3 runs 15 residues. The V segment lost 3 bases and the J segment 3 bases; nucleotides outside the gene matches: 4. The germline V gene encodes CDR1 ENHRY and CDR2 SYGVKD. Written as DNA, the CDR3 is TGTGCCATCAGTGAATCGGGACAGGGGGACTACGAGCAGTACTTC. It codes for CAISESGQGDYEQYF.

Notes on this clonotype: One junction end does not reproduce the germline sequence, and a read error may be involved. V is TRBV24-1 and J is TRBJ2-1; tentatively, D is TRBD2 (6 bases). Germline assignment: CDR1 KGHDR and CDR2 SFDVKD. The CDR3 has 14 amino acids. CDR3 bases: TGCGCCACCAGTGAACGCGGGACCTCCGGTGAGCAGTTCTTC. Translating it yields CATSERGTSGEQFF.

The sample holds a few counts of this clonotype. The chain is built from TRBV20-1 and TRBJ2-7, with D possibly matching TRBD2 (6 bases). There are 13 residues in the CDR3. V was cut by 5 bases and J by 1 base, with 12 bases left in between. CDR1 DFQATT and CDR2 SNEGSKA come from the germline V gene (reference sequence). The CDR3 DNA is TGCAGTGCTGAACGGGACTCTTCCTACGAGCAGTACTTC. Its translation is CSAERDSSYEQYF.

On this clonotype itself: At one boundary the junction diverges from the germline segment, which might be a read error. This chain joins TRBV28 and TRBJ2-3, with D perhaps TRBD1 (6 bases). The CDR3 runs to 18 residues. The V gene's germline CDR1 is MDHEN and CDR2 SYDVKM. The CDR3, as DNA: TGTGTCAGCAGTTCAGGCCCTATTCGGGACACCTCCACAGATACGCAGTATTTT. Translating gives CVSSSGPIRDTSTDTQYF.

V and J are TRBV20-1 and TRBJ2-5, with no clear D. Trimming stripped 2 bases from V and 11 bases from J, with 18 bases between. CDR3 size: 13 residues. Germline-derived CDR1 and CDR2 are DFQATT and SNEGSKA (reference sequence). For the CDR3, the DNA is TGCAGTGCTAGACCCCCAACGGTCCAAGGGCAGTACTTC. Translation: CSARPPTVQGQYF.

The chain couples TRBV6-2 or TRBV6-3 to TRBJ2-7; no reliable D call. V was cut by 0 bases and J by 6 bases, with 6 bases left in between. The CDR3 sequence is 12 residues long. Per the germline V gene, CDR1 is MNHEY and CDR2 is SVGEGT. DNA of the CDR3: TGTGCCAGCAGTTACTCGTGGCTCGAGCAGTACTTC. It specifies CASSYSWLEQYF.

The chain has TRBV6-2 or TRBV6-3 and TRBJ2-1, with a tentative D call TRBD1 (8 bases). This CDR3 has 15 residues. V was pared by 5 bases and J by 10 bases, with 21 bases between. Germline CDR1 MNHEY, CDR2 SVGEGT. In DNA, the CDR3 is TGTGCCAGCAGTCCCAGGACAGGGAGGGGTTCAGAGCAGTTCTTC. The encoded protein is CASSPRTGRGSEQFF.

The chain couples TRBV21-1 to TRBJ2-3; the table gives TRBD2 as D, unverified against the DNA. TRBV21-1 is reported as a pseudogene. The CDR3 has 17 residues. The CDR3 sequence: CASSKSVPAGVHRYAYF. CDR3 DNA: TGTGCCAGCAGCAAATCGGTCCCAGCGGGAGTTCACAGATACGCGTATTTT.

The chain carries TRBV20-1 and TRBJ2-1; tentative D call: TRBD1 (6 bases). The J call could be wrong; TRBJ2-7 is a better fit for the DNA end. The CDR3 length is 15 residues. Germline assignment: CDR1 DFQATT and CDR2 SNEGSKA (reference sequence). The CDR3 region has the DNA TGCAGTGCCCCCAGGTACAGGGCGCAGGACAATGAGCAGTACTTC. Encoded protein: CSAPRYRAQDNEQYF.

V usage is TRBV7-8 and J usage is TRBJ2-5, with a possible D match to TRBD1 (6 bases). CDR1 and CDR2 (germline): SGHVS, FQNEAQ. The length of the CDR3 is 15 residues. The V and J ends lost 5 bases and 1 base respectively, with 14 bases between them. In nucleotides, the CDR3 is TGTGCCAGCAGCCTGGGCTCGGACAGCCAAGAGACCCAGTACTTC. Translating gives CASSLGSDSQETQYF.

The chain combines TRBV20-1 with TRBJ2-7, with TRBD2 matching over 7 bases. Trimming cost V 0 bases and J 2 bases; bases outside gene matches: 13. CDR1 is DFQATT and CDR2 is SNEGSKA in the germline V gene (reference sequence). The CDR3 is 17 residues long. The CDR3: CSARDPGGRANPYEQYF. The CDR3, as DNA: TGCAGTGCTAGAGATCCTGGCGGGAGAGCTAACCCCTACGAGCAGTACTTC.

This clonotype has a handful of counts. V and J are TRBV24-1 and TRBJ2-5, with no clear D. The germline V and J ends were trimmed by 1 base and 1 base, with 0 bases remaining between them. This CDR3 contains 12 residues. The germline gives CDR1 KGHDR, CDR2 SFDVKD. CDR3: CATSDFQETQYF. Here the CDR3 DNA reads TGTGCCACCAGTGATTTCCAAGAGACCCAGTACTTC.

The V gene is TRBV12-3 or TRBV12-4, the J gene TRBJ1-2; D is possibly TRBD1 (6 bases). This CDR3 has 11 residues. V lost 6 bases, J lost 7 bases, and 9 bases lay in between. CDR3 bases: TGTGCCAGCAGGCGCAGGGGTGGCTACACCTTC. Protein sequence: CASRRRGGYTF.